These 31 T cell receptor beta chains originate from one sample sequenced in a study of blood T cell repertoires in COVID-19. The repertoire was sequenced with immunoSEQ multiplex PCR; TCRdb's copy has only in-frame clones and lacks some. The data hold around 260,000 clones, with about four fifths observed a single time. The sequenced sample consisted of peripheral blood. The receptors shown here come from a person aged 70 to 79 with COVID-19, enrolled during active disease.

V usage is TRBV21-1 and J usage is TRBJ1-1. TRBV21-1 is a pseudogene. The CDR3 has 12 amino acids. The CDR3 sequence is CALFEPPTEAFF. CDR3 DNA sequence: TGTGCCCTCTTCGAGCCACCCACTGAAGCTTTCTTT.

This chain uses TRBV7-9 with TRBJ2-4, with a weak D call TRBD1 (6 bases). This CDR3 region has 16 residues. Per the germline V gene, CDR1 is SEHNR and CDR2 is FQNEAQ (reference sequence). With 3 bases removed from V and 3 bases from J, the gap between germline ends came to 15 bases. CDR3 nucleotide sequence: TGTGCCAGCAGCTTTTCCCCAGGGGTTGACAAAAACATTCAGTACTTC. This codes for CASSFSPGVDKNIQYF.

This rearrangement joins TRBV4-1 to TRBJ1-1, with 10 bases that match TRBD1. The CDR3 has 17 amino acids. Germline trimming cut 0 bases from V and 9 bases from J; bases unmatched to any gene: 13. Germline CDR1 reads MGHRA; CDR2 reads YSYEKL. The CDR3 region has the DNA TGCGCCAGCAGCCAAGATAGGGGACAGGGGATTTATATAAAAGCTTTCTTT. Translating gives CASSQDRGQGIYIKAFF.

This clone was seen once. The rearrangement joins TRBV4-1 to TRBJ2-3, with 8 bases that match TRBD2. The germline V gene has CDR1 MGHRA and CDR2 YSYEKL. Losses at the gene ends were 0 bases for V and 2 bases for J; bases not matched to a gene: 4. CDR3 size: 16 residues. The CDR3 DNA reads as TGCGCCAGCAGCCAAGATGCGGGGGGATACACAGATACGCAGTATTTT. Residues: CASSQDAGGYTDTQYF.

CDR3 loop: CASSQGQGSHFSGNTIYF. The CDR3 nucleotides read TGCGCCAGCAGCCAGGGACAGGGATCCCATTTCTCTGGAAACACCATATATTTT. The V call is TRBV5-1, the J call TRBJ1-3; TRBD1 aligns across 9 bases. V dropped 4 bases and J dropped 0; count of bases not matched to a gene: 11. CDR1 SGHRS and CDR2 YFSETQ come from the germline V gene. The CDR3 length is 18 residues.

This clone was counted once. Other DNA sequences from this sample encode an identical CDR3 as well. CDR3 DNA sequence: TGTGCCAGCAGGTCCTCCGGGACTAGCTCCCCCGGGGAGCTGTTTTTT. Amino acid sequence: CASRSSGTSSPGELFF. This chain links TRBV3-1 (or the pseudogene TRBV3-2) with TRBJ2-2, with 9 nucleotides matching TRBD2. Germline loops: CDR1 LGHDT, CDR2 YNNKEL (reference sequence). The CDR3 spans 16 residues. Trimming at V came to 6 bases and at J to 6 bases, leaving 11 bases not matched to a gene.

The chain's CDR3 is CASSNRLAAKETQYF. CDR3 nucleotide sequence: TGTGCCAGCAGCAATAGACTAGCGGCGAAAGAGACCCAGTACTTC. The chain is built from TRBV7-9 and TRBJ2-5; the match to TRBD2 covers 9 bases. V dropped 5 bases and J dropped 3; count of bases not matched to a gene: 7. The CDR3 is 15 residues long. Germline V gives CDR1 SEHNR, CDR2 FQNEAQ (reference sequence).

V gene TRBV29-1 combines with J gene TRBJ2-1; tentative D call: TRBD1 (6 bases). The germline gives CDR1 SQVTM, CDR2 ANQGSEA. The CDR3 spans 13 residues. The germline V and J ends were trimmed by 6 bases and 6 bases, with 15 bases remaining between them. This chain's CDR3 is CSVNPWTANEQFF. DNA of the CDR3: TGCAGCGTGAACCCATGGACAGCCAATGAGCAGTTCTTC.

The chain employs TRBV28 and TRBJ2-1, with 9 bases aligning to TRBD1. The CDR3 consists of 18 residues. Germline V gene lookup returns CDR1 MDHEN and CDR2 SYDVKM. V lost 5 bases, J lost 2 bases, and 13 bases stayed unmatched. The CDR3, as DNA: TGTGCCAGCAGTGCTCCGGGACAGGGACCCCGTCCCTACAATGAGCAGTTCTTC. Its protein is CASSAPGQGPRPYNEQFF.

The chain recombines TRBV6-1 with TRBJ1-1; TRBD1 agrees at 10 bases. The CDR3 length is 17 residues. The V gene's germline CDR1 is MNHNS and CDR2 SASEGT. V dropped 4 bases and J dropped 3; count of bases not matched to a gene: 11. CDR3 region: CASSATTGGFSYTEAFF. The CDR3 DNA is TGTGCCAGCAGTGCAACGACAGGGGGCTTTTCGTACACTGAAGCTTTCTTT.

The V call is TRBV30, the J call TRBJ2-6; D may be TRBD1 (7 bases). Germline values: CDR1 GTSNPN, CDR2 SVGIG (reference sequence). The CDR3 totals 18 residues. V lost 1 base and J lost 0, with 16 bases in between. CDR3 sequence (DNA): TGTGCCTGGAGTGGGACAGGTAGCGGCAGCTCTGGGGCCAACGTCCTGACTTTC. Amino acids: CAWSGTGSGSSGANVLTF.

This chain connects TRBV11-2 to TRBJ1-2; TRBD1 is a possible D gene (5 bases). Germline V CDR1 and CDR2: SGHAT, FQNNGV. The CDR3 is 14 residues long. V lost 3 bases, J lost 8 bases, and 16 bases lay in between. CDR3 protein: CASSFRRARVGYTF. The CDR3 nucleotides read TGTGCCAGCAGCTTCCGCAGGGCTAGAGTCGGCTACACCTTC.

This chain uses TRBV24-1 with TRBJ1-5; the match to TRBD1 covers 11 bases. This CDR3 is built from 16 residues. The V segment lost 4 bases and the J segment 6 bases; nucleotides outside the gene matches: 7. Germline assignment: CDR1 KGHDR and CDR2 SFDVKD. CDR3 sequence reads: CATSESGTGGSQPQHF. The CDR3 nucleotides read TGTGCCACCAGTGAGTCCGGGACAGGGGGGTCTCAGCCCCAGCATTTT.

This chain joins TRBV19 and TRBJ1-3; D is uncertain. The germline CDR1 and CDR2 sequences are LNHDA and SQIVND (reference sequence). V was trimmed by 3 bases and J by 2 bases, leaving 11 bases between them. The CDR3 runs 15 residues. DNA of the CDR3: TGTGCCAGTAGTATGAGCCAGGTGACTGGAAACACCATATATTTT. Residues: CASSMSQVTGNTIYF.

The chain uses TRBV19 and TRBJ1-2, with TRBD1 matching 10 bases. CDR1 is LNHDA and CDR2 is SQIVND in the germline V gene (reference sequence). The CDR3 runs 16 residues. Germline trimming cut 5 bases from V and 4 bases from J; bases unmatched to any gene: 10. The CDR3 loop reads CASSPRQGARSYGYTF. DNA for the CDR3: TGTGCCAGTAGTCCGAGACAGGGGGCTCGGAGCTATGGCTACACCTTC.

This chain links TRBV6-5 with TRBJ1-1; 9 nucleotides agree with TRBD1. V lost 8 bases to trimming and J lost 1 base; unmatched junction nucleotides: 5. The CDR3 runs to 14 residues. Germline CDR1 reads MNHEY; CDR2 reads SVGAGI. The CDR3 coding sequence is TGTGCCAGCTCCAAGGACAGGGGGAACACTGAAGCTTTCTTT. It codes for CASSKDRGNTEAFF.

The chain recombines TRBV6-4 with TRBJ2-7; 7 bases are a match to TRBD2. Germline V gene data show CDR1 as MRHNA and CDR2 as SNTAGT. J was trimmed by 3 bases and V by 5 bases; bases with no gene match: 4. CDR3 length equals 13 residues. CDR3: CASSLERGYEQYF. CDR3 in DNA: TGTGCCAGCAGTTTGGAGCGGGGCTACGAGCAGTACTTC.

V gene TRBV21-1 combines with J gene TRBJ1-3; the D call of TRBD1 is as the table states it, not checked on the DNA. TRBV21-1 constitutes a pseudogene. The CDR3 is 16 residues long. DNA for the CDR3: TGTGCCAGCAGCCAACGCAGGGGGTTATCTGGAAACACCATATATTTT. It encodes CASSQRRGLSGNTIYF.

In regard to this clone: Other nucleotide sequences in the sample specify the same CDR3. V is TRBV7-2 and J is TRBJ1-1, with 7 positions matching TRBD1. After removal of 1 base from V and 4 bases from J, the junction contained 3 bases not matched to a gene. CDR1 is SGHTA, CDR2 FQGNSA, per germline. There are 14 residues in the CDR3. In nucleotides, the CDR3 is TGTGCCAGCAGCTTAGTTTCAGGGGGCACTGAAGCTTTCTTT. It codes for CASSLVSGGTEAFF. The variable domain in full, with the rest retrieved from reference TRBV7-2 and TRBJ1-1, is GAGVSQSPSNKVTEKGKDVELRCDPISGHTALYWYRQSLGQGLEFLIYFQGNSAPDKSGLPSDRFSAERTGGSVSTLTIQRTQQEDSAVYLCASSLVSGGTEAFFGQGTRLTVV.

The chain carries TRBV19 and TRBJ2-5; TRBD2 matches at 10 bases. CDR3 size: 15 residues. The junction had 5 bases not matched to a gene; V was cut back by 3 bases and J by 4 bases. Germline assignment: CDR1 LNHDA and CDR2 SQIVND (reference sequence). Here the CDR3 DNA reads TGTGCCAGTAGTATGGGTGCTAGCGGGAGAGAGACCCAGTACTTC. Its translation: CASSMGASGRETQYF.

The genes are TRBV5-1 and TRBJ2-7, with TRBD1 as a possible D gene (6 bases). V gave up 2 bases and J gave up 0 bases, with 12 bases separating them. The CDR3 totals 15 residues. CDR1 SGHRS and CDR2 YFSETQ come from the germline V gene. The CDR3 spells CASSFLQGSSYEQYF. The CDR3 bases are TGCGCCAGCAGCTTTTTGCAGGGGTCCTCCTACGAGCAGTACTTC. Filled out from reference TRBV5-1 and TRBJ2-7, the complete variable domain reads KAGVTQTPRYLIKTRGQQVTLSCSPISGHRSVSWYQQTPGQGLQFLFEYFSETQRNKGNFPGRFSGRQFSNSRSEMNVSTLELGDSALYLCASSFLQGSSYEQYFGPGTRLTVT.

This rearrangement joins TRBV2 to TRBJ1-1; 7 bases line up with TRBD1. CDR1 and CDR2 (germline): SNHLY, FYNNEI. This CDR3 has 14 amino acids. The V and J ends lost 5 bases and 3 bases, in that order; junction bases with no gene match: 6. The CDR3: CASSRQGRDTEAFF. The DNA for the CDR3 is TGTGCCAGCAGTCGACAGGGAAGGGACACTGAAGCTTTCTTT.

The rearrangement links TRBV7-8 to TRBJ1-2; tentatively, D is TRBD1 (6 bases). Per germline, CDR1 SGHVS and CDR2 FQNEAQ. The CDR3 runs 15 residues. Trimming took 2 bases from V and 7 from J, leaving 17 bases between them. The CDR3 is CASSLSRDMWPGYTF. In DNA, the CDR3 is TGTGCCAGCAGCTTAAGTCGGGACATGTGGCCTGGCTACACCTTC.

This rearrangement joins TRBV4-1 to TRBJ2-2, with a weak D call TRBD1 (5 bases). Germline V gene lookup returns CDR1 MGHRA and CDR2 YSYEKL. Deletions cut 2 bases from V and 4 bases from J, with 14 bases between. The CDR3 covers 16 residues. CDR3 loop: CASSQPQGLSTGELFF. The CDR3 bases are TGCGCCAGCAGCCAACCTCAGGGTTTGAGCACCGGGGAGCTGTTTTTT.

The chain links TRBV6-2 or TRBV6-3 to TRBJ2-5; 8 bases map to TRBD2. V shed 5 bases, J shed 1 base, and the junction held 6 bases outside the gene matches. This CDR3 has 15 residues. Germline V gives CDR1 MNHEY, CDR2 SVGEGT. The CDR3 is CASSPARGVQETQYF. DNA of the CDR3: TGTGCCAGCAGTCCCGCGCGGGGGGTCCAAGAGACCCAGTACTTC.

The V and J genes are TRBV3-1 (or the pseudogene TRBV3-2) and TRBJ2-1, with D perhaps matching TRBD1 (6 bases). Germline lookup yields CDR1 LGHDT and CDR2 YNNKEL (reference sequence). The CDR3 spans 17 residues. Deletions cut 0 bases from V and 1 base from J, with 13 bases between. The CDR3 DNA follows: TGTGCCAGCAGCCAAGACCACGGGACAAAATCCTACAATGAGCAGTTCTTC. Its translation is CASSQDHGTKSYNEQFF.

The chain is built from TRBV7-3 and TRBJ2-7, with a tentative D call TRBD2 (6 bases). V lost 4 bases and J 7 bases, leaving 14 bases between the germline ends. The CDR3 spans 13 residues. The germline gives CDR1 SGHTA, CDR2 FQGTGA. CDR3 sequence reads: CASSSPGVGEQYF. The CDR3 DNA is TGTGCCAGCAGCTCTCCGGGGGTGGGTGAGCAGTACTTC.

This clone occurred a few times. The chain is built from TRBV10-2 and TRBJ2-7; 13 bases line up with TRBD2. Germline CDR1 reads WSHSY; CDR2 reads SAAADI. CDR3 length: 16 amino acids. V shed 5 bases and J 7 bases; nucleotides not matched to a gene: 11. CDR3 residues: CASSKTTSGGAFEQYF. The CDR3 DNA reads as TGCGCCAGCAGTAAGACCACTAGCGGGGGGGCTTTTGAGCAGTACTTC.

The chain combines TRBV5-4 with TRBJ1-2, with 9 bases aligning to TRBD1. Trimming removed 4 bases from V and 6 bases from J; junction bases left unmatched: 4. Germline-derived CDR1 and CDR2 are SGHNT and YYREEE (reference sequence). This CDR3 spans 13 amino acids. The CDR3 sequence: CASSRTGEHGYTF. The CDR3 DNA follows: TGTGCCAGCAGCCGGACAGGGGAACATGGCTACACCTTC. Supplemented by reference TRBV5-4 and TRBJ1-2, the full variable domain reads ETGVTQSPTHLIKTRGQQVTLRCSSQSGHNTVSWYQQALGQGPQFIFQYYREEENGRGNFPPRFSGLQFPNYSSELNVNALELDDSALYLCASSRTGEHGYTFGSGTRLTVV.

The V and J genes are TRBV29-1 and TRBJ1-1, with 7 bases lining up with TRBD1. The CDR3 extends over 14 amino acids. CDR1 is SQVTM and CDR2 is ANQGSEA in the germline V gene. V lost 7 bases and J lost 2; bases outside the gene matches: 10. In DNA form, the CDR3 reads TGCAGCGCCTACCCCGGGACAGCTAACACTGAAGCTTTCTTT. Protein product: CSAYPGTANTEAFF.

This chain uses TRBV27 with TRBJ2-7; D not certain. Germline CDR1 and CDR2: MNHEY and SMNVEV (reference sequence). This CDR3 has 12 amino acids. V was pared by 5 bases and J by 0 bases, with 5 bases between. The CDR3 here is CASSPLSYEQYF. DNA for the CDR3: TGTGCCAGCAGTCCCCTCTCCTACGAGCAGTACTTC.